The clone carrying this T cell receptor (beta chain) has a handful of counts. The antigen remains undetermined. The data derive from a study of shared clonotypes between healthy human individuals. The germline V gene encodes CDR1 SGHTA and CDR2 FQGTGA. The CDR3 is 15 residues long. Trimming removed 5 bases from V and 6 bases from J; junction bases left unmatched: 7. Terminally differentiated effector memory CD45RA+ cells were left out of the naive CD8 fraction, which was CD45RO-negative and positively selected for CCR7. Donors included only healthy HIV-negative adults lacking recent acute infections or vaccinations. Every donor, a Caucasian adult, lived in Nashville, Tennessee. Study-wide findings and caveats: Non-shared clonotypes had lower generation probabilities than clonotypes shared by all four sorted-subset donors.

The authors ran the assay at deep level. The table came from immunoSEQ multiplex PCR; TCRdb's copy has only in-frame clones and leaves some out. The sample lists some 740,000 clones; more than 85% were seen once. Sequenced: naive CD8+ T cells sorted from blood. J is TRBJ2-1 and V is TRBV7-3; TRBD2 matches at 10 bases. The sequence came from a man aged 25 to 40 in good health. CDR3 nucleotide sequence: TGTGCCAGCAGCCAAACTAGCGGGATAGTCAATGAGCAGTTCTTC. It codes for CASSQTSGIVNEQFF.